This T cell receptor (beta chain) was retrieved from a study of blood T cell repertoires in COVID-19. Individuals drawn from approximately 26 US areas were about 18 to 90 years old. In the original analysis: Amplified reference gene primers provided the basis for estimating nucleated cell counts. The protocol was immunoSEQ multiplex PCR, while the TCRdb copy is restricted to in-frame clones and leaves out a portion. The V and J calls and clone size come from that table; D and trimming were worked out from the DNA. The table has 200,000 to 300,000 clones, around nine tenths seen once. The CDR3 totals 12 residues. Germline V gives CDR1 GTSNPN, CDR2 SVGIG (reference sequence). V was shortened by 3 bases and J by 7 bases, with 7 bases between the two germline ends.

Specimen: PBMCs or T cells enriched from blood (not recorded which). This TCR derives from a woman younger than 35 who had recovered from COVID-19. The rearrangement joins TRBV30 to TRBJ1-6; D may be TRBD1 (6 bases). CDR3 in amino acids: CAWSDRNSPLHF. The CDR3 nucleotides read TGTGCCTGGAGCGACAGGAATTCACCCCTCCACTTT.